These 9 T cell receptor beta chains originate from one sample sequenced in a study of identical twins. TCRdb processed the 5' RACE reads anew with MiXCR; each CDR3 protein has one entry. The sample carries more than 400,000 distinct CDR3 sequences, roughly 15% recorded once. The same sample was also studied in work on yellow fever vaccine responses in identical twins.

The material sequenced was CD4+ T cells sorted from blood. The source of these receptors is a woman younger than 35 in good health.

The rearrangement uses TRBV20-1 and TRBJ2-7; D is undetermined. Trimming removed 5 bases at V and 7 bases at J, with 15 bases between. From germline, CDR1 is DFQATT and CDR2 SNEGSKA (reference sequence). This CDR3 region has 12 residues. DNA for the CDR3: TGCAGTGCTGAAAGAGCTAGATATGAGCAGTACGTC. It codes for CSAERARYEQYV.

This clonotype was detected ten times or more. The chain joins TRBV12-3 or TRBV12-4 to TRBJ2-3; 10 bases agree with TRBD2. After removal of 7 bases from V and 1 base from J, the junction contained 5 bases not matched to a gene. The CDR3 sequence is 15 residues long. The CDR3 sequence is CASTPSGGGTDTQYF. The DNA for the CDR3 is TGTGCCAGCACTCCAAGCGGGGGGGGCACAGATACGCAGTATTTT.

V and J are TRBV12-3 or TRBV12-4 and TRBJ1-6; 10 nucleotides align to TRBD1. CDR3 length: 14 residues. J gave up 9 bases and V 7 bases, and 6 bases lay outside the gene matches. The CDR3 bases are TGTGCCAGCACCCCCGGACAGGGGGTTTCACCCCTCCACTTT. Its protein product is CASTPGQGVSPLHF.

V is TRBV20-1 and J is TRBJ1-1; D unclear. V was cut by 0 bases and J by 0 bases, with 8 bases left in between. This CDR3 spans 14 amino acids. CDR1 and CDR2 (germline): DFQATT, SNEGSKA (reference sequence). DNA of the CDR3: TGCAGTGCTAGAGATGCTGAGCTGAACACTGAAGCTTTCTTT. It encodes CSARDAELNTEAFF.

This chain uses TRBV18 with TRBJ2-2; the match to TRBD2 covers 8 bases. The CDR3 extends over 18 amino acids. CDR1 is KGHSH and CDR2 is LQKENI in the germline V gene. V lost 2 bases, J lost 1 base, and 9 bases stayed unmatched. CDR3 loop: CASSPSMRLAGNTGELFF. The CDR3 nucleotides are TGTGCCAGCTCACCAAGTATGCGGCTAGCGGGGAACACCGGGGAGCTGTTTTTT.

This clonotype was picked up a small number of times. The rearrangement joins TRBV20-1 to TRBJ2-3; 8 bases are a match to TRBD2. Per the germline V gene, CDR1 is DFQATT and CDR2 is SNEGSKA (reference sequence). This CDR3 spans 16 amino acids. V lost 5 bases to trimming and J lost 0 bases; unmatched junction nucleotides: 10. CDR3 in DNA: TGCAGTGCTCCTAGCATTAGCGGGGAAAGCACAGATACGCAGTATTTT. Translation gives CSAPSISGESTDTQYF.

The chain recombines TRBV12-3 or TRBV12-4 with TRBJ2-3; no definite D call. V was clipped by 5 bases and J by 4 bases, with 16 bases between them. This CDR3 has 15 amino acids. CDR3 in amino acids: CASSPSSSGPDTQYF. CDR3 bases: TGTGCCAGCAGTCCCTCAAGCTCTGGCCCAGATACGCAGTATTTT.

This sequence joins TRBV7-8 and TRBJ2-7; D is ambiguous. Per the germline V gene, CDR1 is SGHVS and CDR2 is FQNEAQ. The V end was cut by 1 base, the J end by 3 bases, with 7 bases between. This CDR3 has 13 residues. The CDR3 is CASSLDTLYEQYV. CDR3 bases: TGTGCCAGCAGCTTAGACACACTCTACGAGCAGTACGTC.

The J gene is TRBJ2-1, the V gene TRBV12-3 or TRBV12-4; the match to TRBD2 covers 8 bases. The CDR3 runs 15 residues. V trimming: 4 bases; J trimming: 9 bases; junction bases outside the gene matches: 11. This chain's CDR3 is CASSSRYGRASEQFF. The CDR3 region has the DNA TGTGCCAGCAGTTCACGTTACGGGAGGGCAAGTGAGCAGTTCTTC.